What follows are 20 T cell receptor beta chains derived from one specimen sequenced in a study of CD8+CD57+ T cells in acquired aplastic anemia. TCR beta VDJ and CDR3 profiles were obtained from a genomic DNA template. TCRdb processed the reads anew with MiXCR; each CDR3 protein has one entry. The sample records 150,000 to 200,000 distinct CDR3 sequences, over 60% being singletons. The source material was sorted CD4+, CD8+, or CD8+CD57+ T cells (not recorded which) from PBMCs. All receptors derive from a human donor with severe aplastic anemia or a healthy control (not recorded which).

In its sample, this clonotype was seen many times. V usage is TRBV7-9 and J usage is TRBJ1-1, with TRBD1 as a possible D gene (5 bases). The CDR3 length is 14 residues. Deletions cut 1 base from V and 8 bases from J, with 14 bases between. In germline, CDR1 is SEHNR, CDR2 FQNEAQ (reference sequence). CDR3 in DNA: TGTGCCAGCAGCTTAGTTTTGCCAGGGCGAGAAGCTTTCTTT. This gives the protein CASSLVLPGREAFF.

This chain uses TRBV10-2 with TRBJ2-5, with 9 positions matching TRBD2. Looked up from germline, CDR1 is WSHSY and CDR2 is SAAADI. There are 16 residues in the CDR3. J lost 3 bases, V lost 6 bases, and 11 bases had no gene match. The CDR3 nucleotides are TGCGCCAGCAGACTAACACCGGGACTAGCTAAAGAGACCCAGTACTTC. Translated, it gives CASRLTPGLAKETQYF.

The chain employs TRBV20-1 and TRBJ2-5; 10 nucleotides align to TRBD2. Germline V gives CDR1 DFQATT, CDR2 SNEGSKA (reference sequence). V dropped 4 bases and J dropped 5; count of bases not matched to a gene: 7. The CDR3 extends over 14 amino acids. This chain's CDR3 is CSATEREGLETQYF. Written as DNA, the CDR3 is TGCAGTGCTACAGAGCGGGAGGGCCTGGAGACCCAGTACTTC.

The chain uses TRBV7-9 and TRBJ1-3; 8 bases match TRBD1. J lost 0 bases, V lost 11 bases, and 6 bases had no gene match. Germline V gene lookup returns CDR1 SEHNR and CDR2 FQNEAQ (reference sequence). The CDR3 has 14 residues. The chain's CDR3 is CAYGQGYSGNTIYF. For the CDR3, the DNA is TGTGCCTACGGACAGGGTTACTCTGGAAACACCATATATTTT.

V is TRBV20-1 and J is TRBJ1-5; a weak D match, TRBD1 (5 bases). CDR1 is DFQATT and CDR2 is SNEGSKA in the germline V gene (reference sequence). The CDR3 has 13 amino acids. Trimming took 3 bases from V and 4 from J, leaving 10 bases between them. The CDR3 region is CSARMGENQPQHF. In DNA form, the CDR3 reads TGCAGTGCTAGGATGGGGGAAAATCAGCCCCAGCATTTT.

This chain uses TRBV7-9 with TRBJ1-2, with a weak D call TRBD1 (6 bases). The CDR3 has 13 amino acids. Per germline, CDR1 SEHNR and CDR2 FQNEAQ (reference sequence). The V and J ends lost 3 bases and 3 bases respectively, with 8 bases between them. CDR3 region: CASSFTGHYGYTF. Written as DNA, the CDR3 is TGTGCCAGCAGCTTCACAGGGCACTATGGCTACACCTTC.

The genes are TRBV14 and TRBJ2-5; 15 nucleotides line up with TRBD2. The CDR3 contains 18 residues. The V and J ends lost 4 bases and 3 bases, in that order; junction bases with no gene match: 9. In germline, CDR1 is SGHDN, CDR2 FVKESK. Here the CDR3 DNA reads TGTGCCAGCAGCCCACAAACCGGACTAGCGGGGGGGGAAGAGACCCAGTACTTC. Protein: CASSPQTGLAGGEETQYF. Full variable domain (remainder filled in from reference TRBV14 and TRBJ2-5): EAGVTQFPSHSVIEKGQTVTLRCDPISGHDNLYWYRRVMGKEIKFLLHFVKESKQDESGMPNNRFLAERTGGTYSTLKVQPAELEDSGVYFCASSPQTGLAGGEETQYFGPGTRLLVL.

This clonotype has only a few counts. The V call is TRBV7-8, the J call TRBJ1-4; possible D gene TRBD1, 6 bases. Trimming took off 2 bases at V and 7 bases at J, with 11 bases between the two ends. The CDR3 contains 14 residues. CDR1 is SGHVS and CDR2 is FQNEAQ in the germline V gene. CDR3 sequence reads: CASSLNRAGEKLFF. The CDR3 DNA follows: TGTGCCAGCAGCTTAAACAGGGCGGGTGAAAAACTGTTTTTT. Complete variable domain (other parts from reference TRBV7-8 and TRBJ1-4): GAGVSQSPRYKVAKRGQDVALRCDPISGHVSLFWYQQALGQGPEFLTYFQNEAQLDKSGLPSDRFFAERPEGSVSTLKIQRTQQEDSAVYLCASSLNRAGEKLFFGSGTQLSVL.

In this sample, this clonotype turned up a few times. The V call is TRBV7-2, the J call TRBJ2-2, with D tentatively TRBD1 or TRBD2 (5 bases each). Germline V gene data show CDR1 as SGHTA and CDR2 as FQGNSA. The CDR3 length is 15 residues. Trimming left V 1 base short and J 0 bases short, with 6 bases between. The CDR3 DNA sequence: TGTGCCAGCAGCTTAGGGGGGACGAACACCGGGGAGCTGTTTTTT. It translates to CASSLGGTNTGELFF.

V gene TRBV15 combines with J gene TRBJ1-2, with 7 bases lining up with TRBD1. In germline, CDR1 is LNHNV, CDR2 YYDKDF (reference sequence). With V trimmed by 4 bases and J by 4 bases, 12 bases remained unmatched. CDR3 length: 16 residues. CDR3 sequence reads: CATSTPGQLNPYGYTF. The CDR3, as DNA: TGTGCCACCAGCACCCCGGGACAGCTCAACCCCTATGGCTACACCTTC.

The sample holds a few counts of this clonotype. The chain joins TRBV14 to TRBJ1-1; no definite D call. Germline CDR1 SGHDN, CDR2 FVKESK. The CDR3 is made up of 13 amino acids. With 4 bases removed from V and 1 base from J, the gap between germline ends came to 7 bases. The CDR3: CASSLPQNTEAFF. The CDR3, as DNA: TGTGCCAGCAGCCTCCCACAGAACACTGAAGCTTTCTTT.

This clonotype was detected once. This rearrangement joins TRBV13 to TRBJ2-2; D is perhaps TRBD2 (5 bases). This CDR3 region has 16 residues. V was trimmed by 4 bases and J by 2 bases, leaving 14 bases between them. Per the germline V gene, CDR1 is PRHDT and CDR2 is FYEKMQ (reference sequence). The CDR3 here is CASSSGMLVNTGELFF. Here the CDR3 DNA reads TGTGCCAGCAGCTCCGGGATGCTCGTCAACACCGGGGAGCTGTTTTTT.

The rearrangement links TRBV19 to TRBJ2-7; D not resolved. CDR3 length: 13 residues. Per the germline V gene, CDR1 is LNHDA and CDR2 is SQIVND (reference sequence). V was shortened by 6 bases and J by 2 bases, with 11 bases between the two germline ends. For the CDR3, the DNA is TGTGCCAGTAGGAAGGACGAAGCCTACGAGCAGTACTTC. This translates into CASRKDEAYEQYF.

This sequence joins TRBV5-6 and TRBJ1-4, with D unclear. The CDR3 is made up of 15 amino acids. Germline V gene data show CDR1 as SGHDT and CDR2 as YYEEEE. Trimming cost V 3 bases and J 6 bases, with 15 bases left between them. CDR3 sequence reads: CASSSRGGWDEKLFF. Here the CDR3 DNA reads TGTGCCAGCAGCTCTCGGGGAGGGTGGGATGAAAAACTGTTTTTT.

V gene TRBV7-3 combines with J gene TRBJ2-1, with 12 bases lining up with TRBD1. There are 16 residues in the CDR3. The J segment lost 8 bases and the V segment lost 2 bases, leaving 7 bases of the junction unmatched. Germline V gene sequence: CDR1 SGHTA, CDR2 FQGTGA. The CDR3 DNA reads TGTGCCAGCAGCTTACTCCCGGGGACAGGGGGCCATGAGCAGTTCTTC. It specifies CASSLLPGTGGHEQFF.

This rearrangement joins TRBV7-9 to TRBJ1-5; 8 bases map to TRBD1. This CDR3 has 15 amino acids. Trimming cost V 5 bases and J 1 base; bases outside gene matches: 4. Germline lookup yields CDR1 SEHNR and CDR2 FQNEAQ (reference sequence). Here the CDR3 reads CASSGTGGSNQPQHF. Here the CDR3 DNA reads TGTGCCAGCAGCGGGACAGGCGGCAGCAATCAGCCCCAGCATTTT.

In DNA form, the CDR3 reads TGTGCCAGCAGTGTCGGGGGGGAACACACTGAAGCTTTCTTT. As protein: CASSVGGEHTEAFF. This sequence joins TRBV2 and TRBJ1-1; D is perhaps TRBD1 (5 bases). V was shortened by 4 bases and J by 3 bases, with 12 bases between the two germline ends. This CDR3 is built from 14 residues. The germline CDR1 and CDR2 sequences are SNHLY and FYNNEI.

This clonotype was recorded many times. The V call is TRBV2, the J call TRBJ2-7; the match to TRBD1 covers 11 bases. The CDR3 is 15 residues long. CDR1 and CDR2 (germline): SNHLY, FYNNEI. V lost 3 bases, J lost 5 bases, and 6 bases stayed unmatched. The CDR3 DNA sequence: TGTGCCAGCAGTGACCCCGGGACAGGGGGGGACGAGCAGTACTTC. Its protein is CASSDPGTGGDEQYF.

A word on this clonotype: A read error may be the cause here, since a much bigger clone is one base away. The chain links TRBV4-3 to TRBJ2-1, with D hard to call. The CDR3 runs 12 residues. Germline CDR1 and CDR2: LGHNA and YSLEER. CDR3 amino acids: CVSSPGSNEQFF. The CDR3 DNA reads as TGCGTCAGCAGCCCGGGTAGTAATGAGCAGTTCTTC.

This clonotype appeared a few times. The rearrangement uses TRBV28 and TRBJ2-5, with D possibly being TRBD1 (5 bases). Germline V gene data show CDR1 as MDHEN and CDR2 as SYDVKM. V lost 10 bases and J 5 bases, leaving 23 bases between the germline ends. The CDR3 consists of 15 residues. As DNA, the CDR3 is TGTGCCACCAGGGCGCAGGCCAGGGCGAGGGAGACCCAGTACTTC. Translating it yields CATRAQARARETQYF.